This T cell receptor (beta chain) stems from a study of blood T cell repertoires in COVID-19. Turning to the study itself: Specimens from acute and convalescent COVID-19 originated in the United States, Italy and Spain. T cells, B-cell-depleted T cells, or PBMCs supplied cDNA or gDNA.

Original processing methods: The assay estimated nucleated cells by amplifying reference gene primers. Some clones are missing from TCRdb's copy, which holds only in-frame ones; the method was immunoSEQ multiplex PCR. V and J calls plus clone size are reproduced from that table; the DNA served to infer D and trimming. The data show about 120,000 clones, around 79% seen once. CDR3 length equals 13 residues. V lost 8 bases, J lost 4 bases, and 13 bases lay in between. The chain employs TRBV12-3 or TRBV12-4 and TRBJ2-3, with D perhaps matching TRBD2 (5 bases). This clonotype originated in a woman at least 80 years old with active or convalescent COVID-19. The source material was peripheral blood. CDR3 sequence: CASGILRADTQYF. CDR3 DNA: TGTGCCAGCGGGATCCTGAGGGCAGATACGCAGTATTTT.